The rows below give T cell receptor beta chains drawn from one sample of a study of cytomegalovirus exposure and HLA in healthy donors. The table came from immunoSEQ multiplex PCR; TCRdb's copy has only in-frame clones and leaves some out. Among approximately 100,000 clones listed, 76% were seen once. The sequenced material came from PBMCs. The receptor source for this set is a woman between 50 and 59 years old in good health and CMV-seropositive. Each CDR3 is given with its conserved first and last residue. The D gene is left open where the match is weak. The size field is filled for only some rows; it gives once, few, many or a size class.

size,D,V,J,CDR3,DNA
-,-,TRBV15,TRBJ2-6,CATSPDRLSGANVLTF,TGTGCCACCAGCCCCGACAGACTTTCCGGGGCCAACGTCCTGACTTTC
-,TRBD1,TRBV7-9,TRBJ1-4,CASSLGVQGASNEKLFF,TGTGCCAGCAGTTTGGGAGTCCAGGGGGCATCTAATGAAAAACTGTTTTTT
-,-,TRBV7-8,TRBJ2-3,CASGLQGYHTGTQYF,TGTGCCAGCGGACTACAGGGGTATCACACAGGTACGCAGTATTTT
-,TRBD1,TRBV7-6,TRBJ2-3,CASSKDRGSTDTQYF,TGTGCCAGCAGCAAGGACAGGGGAAGCACAGATACGCAGTATTTT
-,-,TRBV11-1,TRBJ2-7,CASRRTESSYEQYF,TGTGCCAGCAGACGGACAGAGAGCTCCTACGAGCAGTACTTC
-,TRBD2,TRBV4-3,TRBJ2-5,CASSQDLRDSGRSETQYF,TGCGCCAGCAGCCAAGATCTTCGGGATAGCGGGAGGTCAGAGACCCAGTACTTC
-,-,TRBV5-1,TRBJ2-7,CASSLVSGAGHYEQYF,TGCGCCAGCAGCTTGGTGAGCGGAGCAGGCCACTACGAGCAGTACTTC
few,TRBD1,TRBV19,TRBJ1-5,CASSPTGGGNQPQHF,TGTGCCAGTAGCCCGACAGGGGGTGGAAATCAGCCCCAGCATTTT
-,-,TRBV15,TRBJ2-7,CATSRVVPSYEQYF,TGTGCCACCAGCAGAGTAGTCCCCTCCTACGAGCAGTACTTC
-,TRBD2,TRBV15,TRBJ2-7,CATSRNPTGGYEQYF,TGTGCCACCAGCAGAAACCCTACGGGGGGCTACGAGCAGTACTTC
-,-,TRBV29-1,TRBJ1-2,CSVGYGSNYGYTF,TGCAGCGTTGGATACGGGTCTAACTATGGCTACACCTTC
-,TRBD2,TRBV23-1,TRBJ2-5,CASSQTGTSGSQETQYF,TGCGCCAGCAGTCAGACCGGGACTAGCGGGTCCCAAGAGACCCAGTACTTC
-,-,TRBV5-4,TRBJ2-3,CASSLPGASTDTQYF,TGTGCCAGCAGCTTACCGGGAGCTAGCACAGATACGCAGTATTTT
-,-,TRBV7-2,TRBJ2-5,CASSLGAYQETQYF,TGTGCCAGCAGCTTAGGCGCGTACCAAGAGACCCAGTACTTC
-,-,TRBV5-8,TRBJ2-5,CASREAQETQYF,TGTGCCAGCAGGGAGGCCCAAGAGACCCAGTACTTC
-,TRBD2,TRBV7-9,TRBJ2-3,CASSSPSGGAGDTQYF,TGTGCCAGCAGCAGTCCTAGCGGGGGGGCGGGAGATACGCAGTATTTT
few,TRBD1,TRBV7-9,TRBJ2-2,CASSIGAGTGVTGELFF,TGTGCCAGCAGCATAGGAGCCGGGACAGGGGTCACCGGGGAGCTGTTTTTT
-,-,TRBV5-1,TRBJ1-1,CASSLYPGNTEAFF,TGCGCCAGCAGCTTGTACCCGGGAAACACTGAAGCTTTCTTT
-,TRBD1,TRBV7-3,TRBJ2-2,CASSPLGGLNTGELFF,TGTGCCAGCAGCCCCCTAGGGGGCCTGAACACCGGGGAGCTGTTTTTT
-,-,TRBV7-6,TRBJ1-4,CASSLALGAETNEKLFF,TGTGCCAGCAGCTTAGCTCTGGGGGCGGAAACTAATGAAAAACTGTTTTTT
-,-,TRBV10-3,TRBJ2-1,CAIRGLIPYNEQFF,TGTGCCATCAGGGGACTCATTCCCTACAATGAGCAGTTCTTC
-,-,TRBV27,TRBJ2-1,CASSFGNPSYNEQFF,TGTGCCAGCAGTTTCGGGAATCCCTCCTACAATGAGCAGTTCTTC
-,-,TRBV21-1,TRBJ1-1,CAIPNYRGRRNTEAFF,TGTGCCATCCCTAATTACAGGGGCCGCCGTAACACTGAAGCTTTCTTT
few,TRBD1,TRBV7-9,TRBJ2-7,CSSSATGTGGWTYEQYF,TGTTCCAGCAGCGCGACAGGGACAGGAGGGTGGACCTACGAGCAGTACTTC
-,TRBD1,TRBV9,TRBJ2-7,CASSATGEGYEQYF,TGTGCCAGCAGCGCGACAGGGGAAGGGTACGAGCAGTACTTC
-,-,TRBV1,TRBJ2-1,CTSSQDHEHNEQFF,TGCACCAGCAGCCAAGATCACGAGCACAATGAGCAGTTCTTC
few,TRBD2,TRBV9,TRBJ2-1,CASSVATSGEQFF,TGTGCCAGCAGCGTAGCAACTAGCGGTGAGCAGTTCTTC
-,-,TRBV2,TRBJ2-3,CASRGGAGVADTQYF,TGTGCCAGCAGGGGGGGGGCGGGAGTTGCAGATACGCAGTATTTT
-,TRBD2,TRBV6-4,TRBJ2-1,CASSERGVDEQFF,TGTGCCAGCAGTGAACGGGGGGTTGATGAGCAGTTCTTC
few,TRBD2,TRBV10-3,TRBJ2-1,CAIRLADYNEQFF,TGTGCCATCAGACTAGCGGATTACAATGAGCAGTTCTTC
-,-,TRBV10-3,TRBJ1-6,CAAGDSYNSPLHF,TGTGCCGCCGGGGACTCCTATAATTCACCCCTCCACTTT
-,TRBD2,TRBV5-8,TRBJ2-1,CASTRQTGTSGRNEQFF,TGTGCCAGCACCCGACAGACCGGGACTAGCGGGAGGAATGAGCAGTTCTTC
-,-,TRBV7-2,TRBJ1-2,CASSHIRGGYTF,TGTGCCAGCAGCCATATCAGGGGCGGCTACACCTTC
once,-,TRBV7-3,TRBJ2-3,CSSSTGLSTDTQYF,TGTTCCAGCAGCACGGGACTTTCCACAGATACGCAGTATTTT
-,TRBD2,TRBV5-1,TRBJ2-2,CASSRSGTSSGELFF,TGCGCCAGCAGTCGTTCCGGGACTAGTTCCGGGGAGCTGTTTTTT
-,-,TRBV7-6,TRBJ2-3,CASSLALSDTQYF,TGTGCCAGCAGCTTAGCATTATCAGATACGCAGTATTTT
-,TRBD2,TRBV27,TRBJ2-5,CASSLLAGGGETQYF,TGTGCCAGCAGTCTCCTAGCGGGGGGCGGGGAGACCCAGTACTTC
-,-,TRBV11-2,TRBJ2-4,CASRNLGQNIQYF,TGTGCCAGCAGGAATCTTGGGCAAAACATTCAGTACTTC
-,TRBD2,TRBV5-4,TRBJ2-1,CASSLRLAGGRGEQFF,TGTGCCAGCAGCTTACGACTAGCGGGGGGGCGGGGGGAGCAGTTCTTC
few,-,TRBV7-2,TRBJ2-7,CASSSSGTKYEQYF,TGTGCCAGCAGCTCGTCGGGGACAAAGTACGAGCAGTACTTC
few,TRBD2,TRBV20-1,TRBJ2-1,CSARPSGEQFF,TGCAGTGCTAGGCCTAGCGGGGAGCAGTTCTTC
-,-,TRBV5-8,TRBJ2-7,CASSPVGGGHHEQYF,TGTGCCAGCAGCCCCGTTGGGGGGGGGCACCACGAGCAGTACTTC